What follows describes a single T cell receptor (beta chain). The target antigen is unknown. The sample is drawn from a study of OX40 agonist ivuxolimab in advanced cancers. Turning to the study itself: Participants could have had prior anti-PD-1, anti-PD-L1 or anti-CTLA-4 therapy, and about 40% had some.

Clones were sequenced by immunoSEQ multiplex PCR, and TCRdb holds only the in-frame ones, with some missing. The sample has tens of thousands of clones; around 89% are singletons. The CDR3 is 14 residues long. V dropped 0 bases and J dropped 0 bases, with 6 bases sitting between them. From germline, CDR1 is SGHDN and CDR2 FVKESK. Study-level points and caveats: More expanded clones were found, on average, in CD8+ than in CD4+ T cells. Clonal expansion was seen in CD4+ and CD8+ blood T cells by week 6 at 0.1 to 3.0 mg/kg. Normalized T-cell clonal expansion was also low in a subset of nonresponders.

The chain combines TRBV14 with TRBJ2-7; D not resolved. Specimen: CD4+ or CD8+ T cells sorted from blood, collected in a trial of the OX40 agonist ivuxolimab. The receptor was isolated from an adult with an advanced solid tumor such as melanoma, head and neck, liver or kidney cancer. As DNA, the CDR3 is TGTGCCAGCAGCCAAGAACCCAGCTCCTACGAGCAGTACTTC. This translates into CASSQEPSSYEQYF. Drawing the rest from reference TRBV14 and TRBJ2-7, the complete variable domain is EAGVTQFPSHSVIEKGQTVTLRCDPISGHDNLYWYRRVMGKEIKFLLHFVKESKQDESGMPNNRFLAERTGGTYSTLKVQPAELEDSGVYFCASSQEPSSYEQYFGPGTRLTVT.